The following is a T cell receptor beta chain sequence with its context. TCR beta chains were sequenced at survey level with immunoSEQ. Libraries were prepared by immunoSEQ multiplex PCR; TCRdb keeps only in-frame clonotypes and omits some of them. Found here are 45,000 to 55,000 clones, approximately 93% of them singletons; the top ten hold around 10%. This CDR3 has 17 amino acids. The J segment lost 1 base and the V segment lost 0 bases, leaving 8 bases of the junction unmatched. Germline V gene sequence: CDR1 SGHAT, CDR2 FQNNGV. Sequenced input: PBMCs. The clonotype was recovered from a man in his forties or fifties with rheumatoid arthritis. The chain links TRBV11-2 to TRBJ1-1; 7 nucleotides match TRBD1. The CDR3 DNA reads TGTGCCAGCAGCTTAGACTGGGACAGACAAACGAACACTGAAGCTTTCTTT. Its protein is CASSLDWDRQTNTEAFF.